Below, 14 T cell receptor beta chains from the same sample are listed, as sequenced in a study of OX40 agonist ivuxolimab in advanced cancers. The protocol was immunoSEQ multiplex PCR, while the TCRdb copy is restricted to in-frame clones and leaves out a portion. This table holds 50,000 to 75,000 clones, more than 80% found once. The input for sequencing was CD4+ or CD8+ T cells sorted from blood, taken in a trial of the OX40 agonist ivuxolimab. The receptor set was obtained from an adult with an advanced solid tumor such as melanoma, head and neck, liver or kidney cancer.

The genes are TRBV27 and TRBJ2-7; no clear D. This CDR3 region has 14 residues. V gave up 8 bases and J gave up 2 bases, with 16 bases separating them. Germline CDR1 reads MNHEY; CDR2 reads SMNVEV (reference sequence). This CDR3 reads CASGPPSPTYEQYF. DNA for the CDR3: TGTGCCAGCGGACCGCCGTCGCCCACCTACGAGCAGTACTTC.

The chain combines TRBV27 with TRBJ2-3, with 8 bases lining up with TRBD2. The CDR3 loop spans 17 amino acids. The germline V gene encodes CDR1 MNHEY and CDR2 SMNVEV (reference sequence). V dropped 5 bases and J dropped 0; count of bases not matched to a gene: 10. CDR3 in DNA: TGTGCCAGCAGTCCGATTGGCGGGAGGCCTAGCACAGATACGCAGTATTTT. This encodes CASSPIGGRPSTDTQYF.

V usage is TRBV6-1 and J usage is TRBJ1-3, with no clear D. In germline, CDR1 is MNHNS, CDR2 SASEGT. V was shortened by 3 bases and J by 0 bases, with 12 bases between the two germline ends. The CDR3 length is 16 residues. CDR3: CASSELDTFSGNTIYF. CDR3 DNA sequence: TGTGCCAGCAGTGAGCTTGACACCTTCTCTGGAAACACCATATATTTT.

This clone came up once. CDR3 nucleotide sequence: TGTGCCAGCAGTCGAGCGGGAGAGGGATACAATGAGCAGTTCTTC. This codes for CASSRAGEGYNEQFF. The rearrangement joins TRBV13 to TRBJ2-1, with 8 bases identical to TRBD2. Germline V lookup: CDR1 PRHDT, CDR2 FYEKMQ (reference sequence). The length of the CDR3 is 15 residues. V was clipped by 6 bases and J by 4 bases; unmatched bases: 8.

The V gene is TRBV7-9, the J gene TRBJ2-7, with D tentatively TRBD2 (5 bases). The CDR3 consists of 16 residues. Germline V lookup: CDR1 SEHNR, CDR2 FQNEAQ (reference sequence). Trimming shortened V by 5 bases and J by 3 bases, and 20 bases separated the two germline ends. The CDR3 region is CASSTYGSAADYEQYF. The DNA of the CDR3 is TGTGCCAGCAGCACTTACGGGTCAGCGGCGGACTACGAGCAGTACTTC.

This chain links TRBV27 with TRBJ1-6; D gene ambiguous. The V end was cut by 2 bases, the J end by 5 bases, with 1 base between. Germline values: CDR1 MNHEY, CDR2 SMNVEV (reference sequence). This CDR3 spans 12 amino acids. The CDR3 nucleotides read TGTGCCAGCAGTTTAAATAATTCACCCCTCCACTTT. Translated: CASSLNNSPLHF.

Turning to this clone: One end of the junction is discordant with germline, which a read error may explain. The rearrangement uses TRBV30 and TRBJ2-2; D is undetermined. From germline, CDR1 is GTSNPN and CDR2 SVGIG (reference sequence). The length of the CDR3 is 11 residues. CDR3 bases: TGTGCCCGGAGCGAAACCGGGGAGCTGTTTTTT. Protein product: CARSETGELFF.

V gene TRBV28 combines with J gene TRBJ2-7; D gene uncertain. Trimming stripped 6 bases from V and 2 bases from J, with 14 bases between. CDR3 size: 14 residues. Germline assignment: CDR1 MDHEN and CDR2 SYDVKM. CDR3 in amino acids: CASSLLGGTYEQYF. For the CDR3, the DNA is TGTGCCAGCAGCCTACTGGGTGGTACCTACGAGCAGTACTTC.

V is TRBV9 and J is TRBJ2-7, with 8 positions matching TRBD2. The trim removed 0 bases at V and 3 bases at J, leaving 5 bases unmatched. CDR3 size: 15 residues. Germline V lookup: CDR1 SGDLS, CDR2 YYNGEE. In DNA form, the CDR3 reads TGTGCCAGCAGCGTAGCCGGGCTAGCGGGCTACGAGCAGTACTTC. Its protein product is CASSVAGLAGYEQYF. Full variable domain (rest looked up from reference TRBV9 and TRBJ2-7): DSGVTQTPKHLITATGQRVTLRCSPRSGDLSVYWYQQSLDQGLQFLIQYYNGEERAKGNILERFSAQQFPDLHSELNLSSLELGDSALYFCASSVAGLAGYEQYFGPGTRLTVT.

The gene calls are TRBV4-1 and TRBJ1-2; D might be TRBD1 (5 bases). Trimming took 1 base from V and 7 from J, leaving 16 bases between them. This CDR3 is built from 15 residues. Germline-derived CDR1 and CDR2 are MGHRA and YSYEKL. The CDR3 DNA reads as TGCGCCAGCAGCCAAGCCTCTGGAGGGGCGCGTGGCTACACCTTC. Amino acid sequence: CASSQASGGARGYTF.

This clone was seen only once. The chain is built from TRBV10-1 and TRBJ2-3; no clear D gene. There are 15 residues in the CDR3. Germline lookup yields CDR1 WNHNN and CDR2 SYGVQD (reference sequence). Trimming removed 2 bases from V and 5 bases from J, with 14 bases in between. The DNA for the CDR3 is TGCGCCAGCAGTGAGAGGCGGTCTAACTTAGATACGCAGTATTTT. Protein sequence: CASSERRSNLDTQYF.

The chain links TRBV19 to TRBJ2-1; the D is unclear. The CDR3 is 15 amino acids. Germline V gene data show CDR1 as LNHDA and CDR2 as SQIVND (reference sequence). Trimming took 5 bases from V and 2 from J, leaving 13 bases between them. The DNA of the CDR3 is TGTGCCAGTAGTTCCTCGGGCCACCCCTACAATGAGCAGTTCTTC. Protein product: CASSSSGHPYNEQFF.

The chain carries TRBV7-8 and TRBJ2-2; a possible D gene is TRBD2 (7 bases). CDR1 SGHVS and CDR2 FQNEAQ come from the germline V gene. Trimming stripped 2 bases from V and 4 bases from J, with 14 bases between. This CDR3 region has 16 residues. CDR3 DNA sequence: TGTGCCAGCAGCTTAAAGGGGGGGTTCGTCACCGGGGAGCTGTTTTTT. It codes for CASSLKGGFVTGELFF.

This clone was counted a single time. The CDR3 DNA is TGCGCCAGCAGCCCGGCTACAGGGGGTAACGTCTACGAGCAGTACTTC. As protein: CASSPATGGNVYEQYF. This chain connects TRBV5-1 to TRBJ2-5; TRBD1 matches 8 bases. The closer fit of TRBJ2-7 to the DNA end suggests the J call may be wrong. The V gene's germline CDR1 is SGHRS and CDR2 YFSETQ. This CDR3 spans 16 amino acids.